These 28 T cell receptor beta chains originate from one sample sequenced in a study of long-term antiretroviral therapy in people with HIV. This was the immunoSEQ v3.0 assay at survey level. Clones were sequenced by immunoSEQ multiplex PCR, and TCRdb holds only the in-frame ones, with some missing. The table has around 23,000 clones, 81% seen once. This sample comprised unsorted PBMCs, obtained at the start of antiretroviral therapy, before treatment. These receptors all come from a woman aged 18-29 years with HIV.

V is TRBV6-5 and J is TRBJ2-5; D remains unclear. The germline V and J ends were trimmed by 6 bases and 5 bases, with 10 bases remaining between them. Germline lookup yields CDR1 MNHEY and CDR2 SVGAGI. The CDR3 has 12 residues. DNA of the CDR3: TGTGCCAGCAGCCCAAGAAGGGAGACCCAGTACTTC. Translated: CASSPRRETQYF.

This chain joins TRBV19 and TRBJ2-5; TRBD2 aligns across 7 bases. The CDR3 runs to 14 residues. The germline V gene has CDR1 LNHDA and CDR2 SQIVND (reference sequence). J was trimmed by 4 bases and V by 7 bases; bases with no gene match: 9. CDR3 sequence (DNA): TGTGCCAGTAAGATGGATGGCGGGAGAGAGACCCAGTACTTC. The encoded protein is CASKMDGGRETQYF. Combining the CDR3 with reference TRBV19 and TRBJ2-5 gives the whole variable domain DGGITQSPKYLFRKEGQNVTLSCEQNLNHDAMYWYRQDPGQGLRLIYYSQIVNDFQKGDIAEGYSVSREKKESFPLTVTSAQKNPTAFYLCASKMDGGRETQYFGPGTRLLVL.

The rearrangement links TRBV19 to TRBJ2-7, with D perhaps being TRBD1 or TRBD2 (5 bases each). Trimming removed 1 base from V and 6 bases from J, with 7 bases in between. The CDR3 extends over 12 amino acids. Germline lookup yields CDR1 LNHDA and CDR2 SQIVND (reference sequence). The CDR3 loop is CASSIGGVEQYF. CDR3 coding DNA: TGTGCCAGTAGTATAGGAGGGGTCGAGCAGTACTTC.

CDR3 coding DNA: TGTGCCAGCAGCCCACAGGGGGTTACGGGTGAGCAGTTCTTC. Translating gives CASSPQGVTGEQFF. The chain has TRBV7-9 and TRBJ2-1; 8 nucleotides align to TRBD1. V dropped 5 bases and J dropped 9; count of bases not matched to a gene: 9. Germline V gene sequence: CDR1 SEHNR, CDR2 FQNEAQ (reference sequence). The CDR3 is made up of 14 amino acids.

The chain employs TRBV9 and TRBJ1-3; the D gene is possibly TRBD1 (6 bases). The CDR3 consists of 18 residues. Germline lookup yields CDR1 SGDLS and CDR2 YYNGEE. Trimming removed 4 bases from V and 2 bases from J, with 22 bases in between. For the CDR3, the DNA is TGTGCCAGCAGCCCTGTGGGGGGCAGAGGAGAGGCTGGAAACACCATATATTTT. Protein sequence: CASSPVGGRGEAGNTIYF.

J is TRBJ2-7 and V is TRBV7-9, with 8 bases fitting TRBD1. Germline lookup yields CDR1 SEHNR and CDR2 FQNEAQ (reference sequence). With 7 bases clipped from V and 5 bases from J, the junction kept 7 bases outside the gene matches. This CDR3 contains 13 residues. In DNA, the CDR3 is TGTGCCAGCACACAGACAGGGGACCACGAGCAGTACTTC. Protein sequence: CASTQTGDHEQYF.

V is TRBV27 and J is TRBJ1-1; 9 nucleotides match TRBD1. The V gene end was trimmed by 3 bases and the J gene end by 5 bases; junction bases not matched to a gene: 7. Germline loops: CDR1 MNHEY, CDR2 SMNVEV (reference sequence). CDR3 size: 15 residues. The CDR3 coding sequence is TGTGCCAGCAGTTTGATCGGGACAGGGCAAACTGAAGCTTTCTTT. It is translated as CASSLIGTGQTEAFF.

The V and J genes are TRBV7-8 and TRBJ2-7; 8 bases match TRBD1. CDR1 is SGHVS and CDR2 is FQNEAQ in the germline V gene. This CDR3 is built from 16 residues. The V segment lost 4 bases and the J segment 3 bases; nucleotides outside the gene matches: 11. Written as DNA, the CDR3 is TGTGCCAGCAGCTCAACCGGACAGGGCCGCAACTACGAGCAGTACTTC. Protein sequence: CASSSTGQGRNYEQYF.

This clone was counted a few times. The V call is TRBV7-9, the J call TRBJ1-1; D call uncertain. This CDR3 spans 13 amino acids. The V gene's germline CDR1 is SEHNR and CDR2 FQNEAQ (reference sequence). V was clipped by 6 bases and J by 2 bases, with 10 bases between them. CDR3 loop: CASRQAPNTEAFF. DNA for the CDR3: TGTGCCAGCAGGCAGGCACCCAACACTGAAGCTTTCTTT.

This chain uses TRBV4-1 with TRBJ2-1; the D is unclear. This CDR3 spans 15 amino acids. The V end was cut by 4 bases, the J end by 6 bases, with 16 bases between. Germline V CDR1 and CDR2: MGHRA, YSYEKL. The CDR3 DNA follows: TGCGCCAGCAGCCCCCCTGGAAGGGATAGCAATGAGCAGTTCTTC. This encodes CASSPPGRDSNEQFF.

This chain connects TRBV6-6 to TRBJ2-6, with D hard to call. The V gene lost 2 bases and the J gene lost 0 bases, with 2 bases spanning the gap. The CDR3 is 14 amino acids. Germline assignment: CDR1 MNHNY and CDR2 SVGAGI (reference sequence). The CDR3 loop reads CASSYSSGANVLTF. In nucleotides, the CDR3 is TGTGCCAGCAGTTACAGCTCTGGGGCCAACGTCCTGACTTTC.

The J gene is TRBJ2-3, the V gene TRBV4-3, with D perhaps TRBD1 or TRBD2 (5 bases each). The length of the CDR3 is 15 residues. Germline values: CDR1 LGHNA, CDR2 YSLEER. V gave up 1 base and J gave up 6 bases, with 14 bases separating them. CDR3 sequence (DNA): TGCGCCAGCAGCCAAGGGGGTGAGGGGAGCGATACGCAGTATTTT. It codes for CASSQGGEGSDTQYF.

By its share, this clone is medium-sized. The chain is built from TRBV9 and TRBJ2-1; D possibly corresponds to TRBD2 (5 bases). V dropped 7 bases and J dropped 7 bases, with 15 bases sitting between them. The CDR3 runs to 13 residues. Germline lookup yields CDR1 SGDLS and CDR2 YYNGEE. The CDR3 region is CASGPSRENEQFF. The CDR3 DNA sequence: TGTGCCAGCGGACCTTCGAGGGAGAATGAGCAGTTCTTC.

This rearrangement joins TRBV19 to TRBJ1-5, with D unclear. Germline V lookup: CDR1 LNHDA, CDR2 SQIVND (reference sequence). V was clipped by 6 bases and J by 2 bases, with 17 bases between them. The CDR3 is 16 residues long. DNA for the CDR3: TGTGCCAGTAGCCACCCTCTTAGAGGACGCAATCAGCCCCAGCATTTT. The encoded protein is CASSHPLRGRNQPQHF.

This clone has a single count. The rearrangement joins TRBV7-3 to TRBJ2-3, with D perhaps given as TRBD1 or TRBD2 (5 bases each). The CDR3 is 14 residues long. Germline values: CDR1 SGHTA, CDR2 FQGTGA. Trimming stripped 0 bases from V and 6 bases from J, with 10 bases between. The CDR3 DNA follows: TGTGCCAGCAGCTTAACGTGGGACGGCGATACGCAGTATTTT. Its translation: CASSLTWDGDTQYF.

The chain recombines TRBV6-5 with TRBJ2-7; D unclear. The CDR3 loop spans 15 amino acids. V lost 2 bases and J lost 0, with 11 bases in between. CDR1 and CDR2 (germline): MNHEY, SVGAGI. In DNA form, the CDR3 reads TGTGCCAGCAGTTACGTGGCCGAAAGCTCCTACGAGCAGTACTTC. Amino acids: CASSYVAESSYEQYF.

As DNA, the CDR3 is TGTGCCAGCAGTGGGCGGGGGAAGGGATTTGAAGCTTTCTTT. Translation gives CASSGRGKGFEAFF. The chain has TRBV6-1 and TRBJ1-1, with D maybe TRBD1 (5 bases). The ends were cut back, 4 bases at V and 7 bases at J, with 16 bases in the middle. The CDR3 sequence is 14 residues long. The germline V gene has CDR1 MNHNS and CDR2 SASEGT.

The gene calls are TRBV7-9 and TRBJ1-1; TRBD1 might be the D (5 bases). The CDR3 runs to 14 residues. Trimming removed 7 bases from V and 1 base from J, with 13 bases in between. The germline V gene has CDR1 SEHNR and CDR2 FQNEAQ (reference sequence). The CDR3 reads CASIAGPSNTEAFF. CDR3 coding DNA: TGTGCCAGCATTGCGGGACCGTCGAACACTGAAGCTTTCTTT.

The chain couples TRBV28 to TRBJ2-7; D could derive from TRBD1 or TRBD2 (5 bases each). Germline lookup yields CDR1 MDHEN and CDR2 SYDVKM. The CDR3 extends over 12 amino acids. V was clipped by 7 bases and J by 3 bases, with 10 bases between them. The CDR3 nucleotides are TGTGCCAGCATGGGGGTAAACTACGAGCAGTACTTC. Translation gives CASMGVNYEQYF.

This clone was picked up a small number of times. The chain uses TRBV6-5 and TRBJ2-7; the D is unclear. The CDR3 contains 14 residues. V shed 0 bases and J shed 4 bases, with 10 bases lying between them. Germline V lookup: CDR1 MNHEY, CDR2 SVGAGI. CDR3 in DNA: TGTGCCAGCAGTTACTCGATGAGTCAGTACGAGCAGTACTTC. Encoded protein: CASSYSMSQYEQYF.

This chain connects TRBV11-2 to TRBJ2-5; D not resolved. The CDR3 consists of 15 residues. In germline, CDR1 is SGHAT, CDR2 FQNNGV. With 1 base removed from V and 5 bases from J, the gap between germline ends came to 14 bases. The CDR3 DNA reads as TGTGCCAGCAGCTTAGTCCCCGCGGCCTGGGAGACCCAGTACTTC. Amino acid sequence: CASSLVPAAWETQYF.

The CDR3 DNA sequence: TGCAGCGTCACAGGGGGCGACTCCTACGAGCAGTACTTC. Amino acid sequence: CSVTGGDSYEQYF. The chain has TRBV29-1 and TRBJ2-7; TRBD1 agrees at 9 bases. Germline-derived CDR1 and CDR2 are SQVTM and ANQGSEA. The CDR3 has 13 residues. Trimming cost V 6 bases and J 0 bases; bases outside gene matches: 3.

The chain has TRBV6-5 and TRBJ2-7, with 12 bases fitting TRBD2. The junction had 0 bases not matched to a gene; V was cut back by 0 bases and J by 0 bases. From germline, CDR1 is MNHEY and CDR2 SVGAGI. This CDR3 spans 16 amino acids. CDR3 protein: CASSYSTSGGSYEQYF. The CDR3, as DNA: TGTGCCAGCAGTTACTCGACTAGCGGGGGCTCCTACGAGCAGTACTTC.

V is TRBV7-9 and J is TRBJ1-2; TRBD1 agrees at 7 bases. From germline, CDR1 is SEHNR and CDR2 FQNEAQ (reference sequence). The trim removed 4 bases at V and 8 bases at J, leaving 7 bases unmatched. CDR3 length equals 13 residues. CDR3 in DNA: TGTGCCAGCAGCTCCGCGGGGGACAGAGGCTACACCTTC. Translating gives CASSSAGDRGYTF.

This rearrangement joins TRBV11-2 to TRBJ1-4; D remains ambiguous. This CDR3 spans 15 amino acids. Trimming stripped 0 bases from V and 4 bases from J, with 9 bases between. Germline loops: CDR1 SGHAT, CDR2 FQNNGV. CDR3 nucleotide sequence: TGTGCCAGCAGCTTAGAGCTGGGGTTTAATGAAAAACTGTTTTTT. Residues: CASSLELGFNEKLFF. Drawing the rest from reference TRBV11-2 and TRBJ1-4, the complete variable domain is EAGVAQSPRYKIIEKRQSVAFWCNPISGHATLYWYQQILGQGPKLLIQFQNNGVVDDSQLPKDRFSAERLKGVDSTLKIQPAKLEDSAVYLCASSLELGFNEKLFFGSGTQLSVL.

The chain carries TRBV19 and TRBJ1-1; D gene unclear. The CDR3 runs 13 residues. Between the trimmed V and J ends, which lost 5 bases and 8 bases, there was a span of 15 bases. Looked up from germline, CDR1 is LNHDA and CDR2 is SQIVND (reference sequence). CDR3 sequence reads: CASSPRRVNEAFF. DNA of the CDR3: TGTGCCAGTAGTCCCCGAAGGGTTAACGAAGCTTTCTTT.

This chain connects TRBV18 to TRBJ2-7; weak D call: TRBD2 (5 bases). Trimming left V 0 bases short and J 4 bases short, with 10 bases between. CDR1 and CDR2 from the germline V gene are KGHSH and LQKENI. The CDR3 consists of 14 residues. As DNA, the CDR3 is TGTGCCAGCTCACCACCGGACTCAATTTACGAGCAGTACTTC. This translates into CASSPPDSIYEQYF.

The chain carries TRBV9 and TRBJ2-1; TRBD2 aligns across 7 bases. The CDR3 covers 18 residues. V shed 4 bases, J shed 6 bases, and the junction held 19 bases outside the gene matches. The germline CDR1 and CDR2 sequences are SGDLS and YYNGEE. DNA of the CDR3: TGTGCCAGCAGCCCTCAGGCCGGGGGGAACATTCACCTCAATGAGCAGTTCTTC. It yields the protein CASSPQAGGNIHLNEQFF.